Below, one TCR beta chain is given with its context. Its antigen is still unknown. The ends were cut back, 2 bases at V and 4 bases at J, with 8 bases in the middle. This CDR3 comprises 13 residues. CDR1 is SGHAT, CDR2 FQDESV, per germline (reference sequence). PCR amplification relied on 60 Vbeta primers (plus 13 Jbeta primers). Assay: immunoSEQ multiplex PCR; the TCRdb copy retains only in-frame clones and omits some. The top ten hold roughly 2% of the sample, which has around 92,000 clones, 80% seen once. The data are from a study of cytomegalovirus exposure and HLA in healthy donors. General observations from the study: In a later analysis, compared with equally common non-associated chains, HLA-associated beta chains were more expanded. A few CMV-associated chains proved CMV antigen-specific in vitro.

This chain joins TRBV11-1 and TRBJ1-1; maybe TRBD1 (5 bases). This sequence was found in a man between 18 and 35 years old in good health and CMV-seronegative. Sequencing was performed on PBMCs. The CDR3 nucleotides are TGTGCCAGCAGCTTATTTAGGGGCACTGAAGCTTTCTTT. It is translated as CASSLFRGTEAFF.